This TCR beta chain was observed in a study of T-cell reconstitution after alpha-beta-depleted transplantation in children. Broader study findings: Surviving recipient T cells and thymic progenitors accounted for the high day-60 TCRbeta diversity observed in some patients. Expanded graft clones, several hundred of them, were reportedly the source of alpha-beta T cells about two months after transplant. Once a year had passed after transplant, T-cell counts and diversity came mostly from newly produced T cells.

During its preparation, the TCRbeta library received unique molecular identifiers. Using its own MiXCR run on the PCR reads, TCRdb lists one record per CDR3 protein. The sample has around 490,000 distinct CDR3 sequences, approximately 10% seen once. This clonotype was found a few times. The antigen is undetermined. Germline CDR1 and CDR2: SQVTM and ANQGSEA. Trimming at V came to 4 bases and at J to 4 bases, leaving 13 bases not matched to a gene. The CDR3 is made up of 16 amino acids. This specimen was PBMCs, mostly from graft donor cells, taken 180 days after TCRalphabeta/CD19-depleted stem cell transplant. The clonotype was recovered from a female patient aged 2-10 years who had a stem cell transplant for aplastic anemia, so the T cells may come from the graft donor. V is TRBV29-1 and J is TRBJ1-1; 9 nucleotides align to TRBD1. The CDR3 nucleotides are TGCAGCGTTGCCCCCCTACAGGGGGCGGGGAGCACTGAAGCTTTCTTT. Its protein is CSVAPLQGAGSTEAFF. Combining the CDR3 with reference TRBV29-1 and TRBJ1-1 gives the whole variable domain SAVISQKPSRDICQRGTSLTIQCQVDSQVTMMFWYRQQPGQSLTLIATANQGSEATYESGFVIDKFPISRPNLTFSTLTVSNMSPEDSSIYLCSVAPLQGAGSTEAFFGQGTRLTVV.